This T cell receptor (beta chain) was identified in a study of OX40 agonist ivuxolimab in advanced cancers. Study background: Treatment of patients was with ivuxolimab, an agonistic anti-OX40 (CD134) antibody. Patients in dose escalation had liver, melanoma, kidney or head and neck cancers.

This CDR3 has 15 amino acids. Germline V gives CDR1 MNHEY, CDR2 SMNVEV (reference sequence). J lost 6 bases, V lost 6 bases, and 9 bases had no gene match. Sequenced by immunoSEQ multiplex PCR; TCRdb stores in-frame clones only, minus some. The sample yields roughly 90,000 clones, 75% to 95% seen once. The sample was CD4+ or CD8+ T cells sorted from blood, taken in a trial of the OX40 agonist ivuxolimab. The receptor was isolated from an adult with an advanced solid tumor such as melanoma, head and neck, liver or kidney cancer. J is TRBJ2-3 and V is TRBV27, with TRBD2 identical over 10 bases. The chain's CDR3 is CASSRNLAGADTQYF. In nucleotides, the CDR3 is TGTGCCAGCAGCCGAAATCTAGCGGGAGCGGATACGCAGTATTTT.